A single sample gave rise to the 8 T cell receptor beta chains below, sequenced in a study of T cell repertoires in cytomegalovirus infection. TCRdb reprocessed the reads via MiXCR and lists one record per CDR3 protein. In the table there are under 250,000 distinct CDR3 sequences, roughly 6.5% of which are singletons. Sequenced input: PBMCs. The receptors stem from a human donor in good health (CMV status not recorded). Some clones in this sample may be carry-over from other donors' samples.

The genes are TRBV20-1 and TRBJ2-7; a possible D gene is TRBD1 (5 bases). The ends were cut back, 1 base at V and 7 bases at J, with 20 bases in the middle. This CDR3 region has 15 residues. CDR1 and CDR2 from the germline V gene are DFQATT and SNEGSKA (reference sequence). CDR3 region: CSARAHRDLAGEQYF. CDR3 DNA sequence: TGCAGTGCTAGAGCCCACCGCGACCTTGCAGGGGAGCAGTACTTC.

This clonotype came up many times. The rearrangement uses TRBV2 and TRBJ2-2; D is unresolved. Per germline, CDR1 SNHLY and CDR2 FYNNEI. The V end was cut by 6 bases, the J end by 7 bases, with 12 bases between. There are 13 residues in the CDR3. CDR3 sequence: CASRIWESGELFF. CDR3 DNA: TGTGCCAGCAGAATCTGGGAAAGCGGGGAGCTGTTTTTT.

In its sample, this clonotype was seen many times. The rearrangement joins TRBV7-2 to TRBJ2-5; D not resolved. V shed 5 bases and J shed 5 bases, with 9 bases lying between them. Germline CDR1 is SGHTA and CDR2 is FQGNSA. This CDR3 spans 12 amino acids. The CDR3, as DNA: TGTGCCAGCAGCGCCCCCGGGGAGACCCAGTACTTC. As protein: CASSAPGETQYF.

This clonotype was detected ten times or more. V is TRBV10-3 and J is TRBJ1-5; weak D call: TRBD1 (6 bases). The V end lost 3 bases, the J end lost 2 bases, and 11 bases lay between the germline ends. The length of the CDR3 is 15 residues. In germline, CDR1 is ENHRY, CDR2 SYGVKD. CDR3 nucleotide sequence: TGTGCCATCAGTGACGCAGGGGTAGGCAATCAGCCCCAGCATTTT. It yields the protein CAISDAGVGNQPQHF.

V and J are TRBV7-6 and TRBJ1-1, with a possible D match to TRBD1 (6 bases). The CDR3 is 15 amino acids. Germline V gene data show CDR1 as SGHVS and CDR2 as FNYEAQ. V was shortened by 2 bases and J by 0 bases, with 10 bases between the two germline ends. CDR3 DNA: TGTGCCAGCAGCTTAACAGGGTCAATGAACACTGAAGCTTTCTTT. Encoded protein: CASSLTGSMNTEAFF.

The sample holds many counts of this clonotype. The chain combines TRBV2 with TRBJ2-1, with a weak D call TRBD1 (5 bases). Germline CDR1 is SNHLY and CDR2 is FYNNEI. This CDR3 comprises 17 residues. Trimming cost V 5 bases and J 8 bases, with 25 bases left between them. The CDR3 protein is CASSFLRIRDEGHEQFF. The CDR3 nucleotides read TGTGCCAGCAGTTTCCTTCGTATCAGGGATGAAGGCCATGAGCAGTTCTTC.

This clonotype was counted ten times or more. In nucleotides, the CDR3 is TGTGCCAGCAGCTTCGGGACAGGCTCTGGGGCCAACGTCCTGACTTTC. This codes for CASSFGTGSGANVLTF. The rearrangement uses TRBV7-2 and TRBJ2-6; 8 bases match TRBD1. The CDR3 extends over 16 amino acids. The germline V gene encodes CDR1 SGHTA and CDR2 FQGNSA. Trimming cost V 3 bases and J 0 bases; bases outside gene matches: 1.

The chain couples TRBV30 to TRBJ1-5, with D perhaps matching TRBD1 (5 bases). The CDR3 consists of 13 residues. Germline V gene lookup returns CDR1 GTSNPN and CDR2 SVGIG (reference sequence). V was shortened by 6 bases and J by 5 bases, with 14 bases between the two germline ends. CDR3 amino acids: CACRPAGDQPQHF. The CDR3 DNA is TGTGCCTGTCGCCCGGCGGGGGATCAGCCCCAGCATTTT.